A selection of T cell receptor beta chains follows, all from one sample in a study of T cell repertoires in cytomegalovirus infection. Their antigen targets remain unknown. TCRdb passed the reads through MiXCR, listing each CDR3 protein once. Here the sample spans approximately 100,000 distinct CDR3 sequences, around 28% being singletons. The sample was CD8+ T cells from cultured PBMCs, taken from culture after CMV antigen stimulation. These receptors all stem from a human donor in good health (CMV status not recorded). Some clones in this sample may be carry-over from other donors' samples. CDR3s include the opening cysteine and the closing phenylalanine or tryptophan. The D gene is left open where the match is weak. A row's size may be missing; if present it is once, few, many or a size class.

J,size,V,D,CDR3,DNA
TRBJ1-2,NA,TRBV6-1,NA,CASSEDGGANGYTF,TGTGCCAGCAGTGAGGACGGGGGCGCCAATGGCTACACCTTC
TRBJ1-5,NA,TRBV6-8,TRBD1,CATVTGTGELYSNQPQHF,TGTGCCACCGTTACCGGGACAGGGGAACTATATAGCAATCAGCCCCAGCATTTT
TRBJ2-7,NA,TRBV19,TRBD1,CASSAPDRGTYEQYF,TGTGCCAGTAGTGCGCCGGACAGGGGGACCTACGAGCAGTACTTC
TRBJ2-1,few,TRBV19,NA,CASSIGTVVSNEQFF,TGTGCCAGTAGTATAGGGACAGTGGTTAGCAATGAGCAGTTCTTC
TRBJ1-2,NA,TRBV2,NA,CASDPGRTAKDGYTF,TGTGCCAGCGATCCCGGGCGGACTGCCAAAGATGGCTACACCTTC
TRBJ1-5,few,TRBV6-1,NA,CASSPLQMGPQHF,TGTGCCAGCAGTCCCCTCCAAATGGGGCCCCAGCATTTT
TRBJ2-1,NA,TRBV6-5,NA,CASSLGPGLTHNEQFF,TGTGCCAGCAGCCTTGGACCGGGGCTAACCCACAATGAGCAGTTCTTC
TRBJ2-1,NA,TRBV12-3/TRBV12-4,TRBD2,CASSQLAGTNEQFF,TGTGCCAGCAGCCAACTAGCGGGGACCAATGAGCAGTTCTTC
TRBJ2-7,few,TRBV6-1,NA,CASTGTGRNEQYF,TGTGCCAGCACCGGGACGGGAAGGAACGAGCAGTACTTC
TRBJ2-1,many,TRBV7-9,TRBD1,CASSPGQYNEQFF,TGTGCCAGCAGCCCGGGACAGTACAATGAGCAGTTCTTC
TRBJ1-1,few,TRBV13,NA,CASSLGLGWVANTEAFF,TGTGCCAGCAGCTTAGGCCTGGGGTGGGTTGCGAACACTGAAGCTTTCTTT
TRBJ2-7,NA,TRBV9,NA,CASSTSITDTQYF,TGTGCCAGCAGTACCAGTATTACGGACACCCAGTACTTC
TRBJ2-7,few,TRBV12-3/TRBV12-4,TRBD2,CASSPGTSGAYEQYF,TGTGCCAGCAGTCCCGGGACTAGCGGGGCCTACGAGCAGTACTTC
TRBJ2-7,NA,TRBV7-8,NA,CASSIGSADSYEQYF,TGTGCCAGCAGCATAGGGTCGGCCGACTCCTACGAGCAGTACTTC
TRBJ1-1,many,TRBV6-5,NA,CASSYSRNTEAFF,TGTGCCAGCAGTTACTCCAGGAACACTGAAGCTTTCTTT
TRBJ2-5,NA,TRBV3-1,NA,CASSQDWPDGTQYF,TGTGCCAGCAGCCAAGATTGGCCTGATGGGACCCAGTACTTC
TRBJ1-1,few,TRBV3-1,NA,CASSPHGGNTEAFF,TGTGCCAGCAGCCCCCACGGGGGAAACACTGAAGCTTTCTTT
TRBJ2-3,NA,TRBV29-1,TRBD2,CSVEDSSGGASDTQYF,TGCAGCGTTGAAGATTCTAGCGGGGGGGCGTCAGATACGCAGTATTTT
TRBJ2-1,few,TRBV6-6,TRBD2,CASTVTAGGPNEQFF,TGTGCCAGCACGGTAACAGCGGGGGGGCCGAATGAGCAGTTCTTC
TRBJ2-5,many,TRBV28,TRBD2,CASSSSGGDQETQYF,TGTGCCAGTTCATCTAGCGGGGGCGACCAAGAGACCCAGTACTTC
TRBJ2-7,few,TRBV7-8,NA,CASSLVGRSYEQYF,TGTGCCAGCAGCTTAGTGGGCAGATCCTACGAGCAGTACTTC
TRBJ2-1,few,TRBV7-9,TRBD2,CASNQAGSSYNEQFF,TGTGCCAGCAACCAAGCGGGGAGCTCCTACAATGAGCAGTTCTTC
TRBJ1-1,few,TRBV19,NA,CASSIFILAGQMNTEAFF,TGTGCCAGTAGTATTTTCATCTTAGCCGGACAGATGAACACTGAAGCTTTCTTT
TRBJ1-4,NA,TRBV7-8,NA,CASSLTVNNEKLFF,TGTGCCAGCAGCTTGACAGTAAATAATGAAAAACTGTTTTTT
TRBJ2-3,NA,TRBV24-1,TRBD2,CATSEGTSLTDTQYF,TGTGCCACCAGTGAAGGGACTAGCCTGACAGATACGCAGTATTTT
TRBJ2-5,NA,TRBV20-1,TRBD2,CSARDISGGFQETQYF,TGCAGTGCTAGAGATATAAGCGGGGGGTTCCAAGAGACCCAGTACTTC